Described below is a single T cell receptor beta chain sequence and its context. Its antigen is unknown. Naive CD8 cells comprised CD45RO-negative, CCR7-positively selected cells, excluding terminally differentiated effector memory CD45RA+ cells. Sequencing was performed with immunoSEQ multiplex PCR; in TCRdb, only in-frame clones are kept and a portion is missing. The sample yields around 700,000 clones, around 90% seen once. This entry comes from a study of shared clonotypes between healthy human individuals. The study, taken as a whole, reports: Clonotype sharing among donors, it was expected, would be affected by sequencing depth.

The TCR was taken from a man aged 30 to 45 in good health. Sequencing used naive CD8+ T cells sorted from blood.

The CDR3 protein is CASKNPGLAGGRMNTQYF. Written as DNA, the CDR3 is TGTGCCAGCAAGAACCCAGGACTAGCGGGAGGTAGGATGAATACGCAGTATTTT. J is TRBJ2-3 and V is TRBV27; 14 positions match TRBD2. The CDR3 length is 18 residues. CDR1 and CDR2 from the germline V gene are MNHEY and SMNVEV (reference sequence). J lost 7 bases, V lost 7 bases, and 16 bases had no gene match.